This note documents a single TCR beta chain sequence. What it binds is not known. Germline CDR1 is GTSNPN and CDR2 is SVGIG (reference sequence). The CDR3 sequence is 14 residues long. The source of the sample is a study of monozygotic twins with inflammatory bowel disease. Findings and caveats of the study: For repertoire similarity, concordant twins did not differ from discordant twins, possibly because power was limited.

TCRdb reprocessed the 5' RACE reads and keeps a single row for each CDR3 protein, giving no DNA. The clone table shows fewer than 550,000 distinct CDR3 sequences, with the ten largest holding more than 2%. The TCR originated in a human donor with ulcerative colitis or Crohn's disease, or a healthy co-twin of an affected twin (not recorded which). Source material: blood. V usage is TRBV30 and J usage is TRBJ2-1; TCRdb proposes TRBD2, but this gene call is untestable without DNA. CDR3 sequence: CAWNSGTSYNEQFF.